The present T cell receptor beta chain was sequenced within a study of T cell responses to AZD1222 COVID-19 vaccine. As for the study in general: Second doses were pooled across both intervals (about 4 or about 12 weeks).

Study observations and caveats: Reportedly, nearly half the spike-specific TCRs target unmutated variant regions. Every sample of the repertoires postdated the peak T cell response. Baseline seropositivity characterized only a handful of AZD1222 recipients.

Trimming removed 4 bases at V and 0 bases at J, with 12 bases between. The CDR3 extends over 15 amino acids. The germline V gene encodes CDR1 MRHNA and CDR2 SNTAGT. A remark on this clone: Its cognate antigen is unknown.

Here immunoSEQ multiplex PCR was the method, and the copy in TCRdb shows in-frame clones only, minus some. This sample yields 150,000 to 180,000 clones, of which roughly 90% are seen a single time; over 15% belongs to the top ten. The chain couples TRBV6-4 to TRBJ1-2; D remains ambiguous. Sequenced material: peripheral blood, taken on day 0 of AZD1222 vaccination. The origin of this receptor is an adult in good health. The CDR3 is CASSVLADSNYGYTF. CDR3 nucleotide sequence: TGTGCCAGCAGTGTTTTGGCAGATTCTAACTATGGCTACACCTTC.